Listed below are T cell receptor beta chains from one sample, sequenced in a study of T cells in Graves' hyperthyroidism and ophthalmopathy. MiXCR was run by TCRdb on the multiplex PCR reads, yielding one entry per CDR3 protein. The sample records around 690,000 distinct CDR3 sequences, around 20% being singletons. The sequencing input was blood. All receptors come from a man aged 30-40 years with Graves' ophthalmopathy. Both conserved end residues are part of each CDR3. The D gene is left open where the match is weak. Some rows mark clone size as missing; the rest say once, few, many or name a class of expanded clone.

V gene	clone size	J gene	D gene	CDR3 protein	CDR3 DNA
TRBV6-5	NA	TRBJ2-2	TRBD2	CASSWFAGAAGELFF	TGTGCCAGCAGTTGGTTCGCGGGAGCGGCCGGGGAGCTGTTTTTT
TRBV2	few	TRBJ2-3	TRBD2	CASNLAGEDIDTQYF	TGTGCCAGCAATCTAGCGGGAGAAGACATTGATACGCAGTATTTT
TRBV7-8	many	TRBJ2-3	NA	CASRPPHQGDTQYF	TGTGCCAGCAGGCCCCCCCACCAGGGAGATACGCAGTATTTT
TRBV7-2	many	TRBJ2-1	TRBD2	CASSLSGLAGYEQFF	TGTGCCAGCAGCTTAAGCGGACTAGCGGGCTATGAGCAGTTCTTC
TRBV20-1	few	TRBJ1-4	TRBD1	CSARDLSEGAREKLFF	TGCAGTGCTAGAGATCTATCTGAGGGGGCACGAGAAAAACTGTTTTTT
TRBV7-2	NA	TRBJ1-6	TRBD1	CASSATGFYNSPLHF	TGTGCCAGCAGCGCGACAGGGTTCTATAATTCACCCCTCCACTTT
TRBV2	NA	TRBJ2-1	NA	CASSGSSEQFF	TGTGCCAGCAGTGGAAGTAGTGAGCAGTTCTTC
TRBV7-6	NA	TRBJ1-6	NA	CASSSNKGRSPLHF	TGTGCCAGCAGCTCGAACAAGGGGCGATCACCCCTCCACTTT
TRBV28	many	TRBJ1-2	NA	CASSSLGANYGYTF	TGTGCCAGCAGCTCCTTAGGGGCTAACTATGGCTACACCTTC
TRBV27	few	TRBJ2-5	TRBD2	CASSFLAEQETQYF	TGTGCCAGCAGTTTTCTAGCGGAGCAAGAGACCCAGTACTTC
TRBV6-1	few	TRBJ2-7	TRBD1	CASSELYRGRVEQYF	TGTGCCAGCAGTGAACTTTACAGGGGGCGAGTCGAGCAGTACTTC
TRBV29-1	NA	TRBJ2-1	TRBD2	CSGRLARGTEQFF	TGCAGCGGACGACTAGCGCGAGGCACTGAGCAGTTCTTC
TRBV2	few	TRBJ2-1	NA	CASSVVDNEQFF	TGTGCCAGCAGTGTAGTTGACAATGAGCAGTTCTTC
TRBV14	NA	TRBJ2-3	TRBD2	CASSQLAGVPDTQYF	TGTGCCAGCAGCCAGTTAGCGGGAGTTCCAGATACGCAGTATTTT
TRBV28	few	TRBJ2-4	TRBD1	CASRLSGTGPDIQYF	TGTGCCAGCAGACTATCCGGGACAGGGCCGGACATTCAGTACTTC
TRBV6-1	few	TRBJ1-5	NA	CASSEELGDNQHF	TGTGCCAGCAGTGAAGAATTGGGAGACAACCAGCATTTT
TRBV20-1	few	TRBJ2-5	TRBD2	CSASSTSAIQETQYF	TGCAGTGCTAGCTCGACTAGCGCTATCCAAGAGACCCAGTACTTC
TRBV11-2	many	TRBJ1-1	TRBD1	CASSIGAGGYTEAFF	TGTGCCAGCAGTATAGGGGCAGGGGGTTATACTGAAGCTTTCTTT
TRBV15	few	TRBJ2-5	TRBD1	CATSRDRLQETQYF	TGTGCCACCAGCAGGGACAGGCTCCAAGAGACCCAGTACTTC
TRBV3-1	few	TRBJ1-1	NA	CASSQSRGWGNSEAFF	TGTGCCAGCAGCCAATCTCGGGGGTGGGGCAATAGTGAAGCTTTCTTT
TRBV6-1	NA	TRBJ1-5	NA	CASNQGQVGQPQHF	TGTGCCAGCAACCAAGGGCAGGTGGGACAGCCCCAGCATTTT
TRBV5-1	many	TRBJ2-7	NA	CASSPVLWDEQYF	TGCGCCAGCAGTCCTGTTCTGTGGGACGAGCAGTACTTC
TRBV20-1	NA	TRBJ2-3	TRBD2	CSASRGSGSRTDTQYF	TGCAGTGCCAGCCGGGGTAGCGGGTCCCGCACAGATACGCAGTATTTT
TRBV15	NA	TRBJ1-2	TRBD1	CATSREKGQGASYGYTF	TGTGCCACCAGCAGAGAGAAGGGACAGGGGGCTTCCTATGGCTACACCTTC
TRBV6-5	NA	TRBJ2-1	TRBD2	CASSYGKRGGPYNEQFF	TGTGCCAGCAGTTACGGGAAGCGGGGGGGCCCCTACAATGAGCAGTTCTTC
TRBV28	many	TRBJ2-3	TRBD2	CATGLAGVTDTQYF	TGTGCCACGGGACTAGCGGGAGTGACAGATACGCAGTATTTT
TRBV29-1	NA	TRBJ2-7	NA	CSVELNYEQYF	TGCAGCGTTGAATTGAACTACGAGCAGTACTTC
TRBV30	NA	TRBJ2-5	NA	CAWSEAPVEETQYF	TGTGCCTGGAGTGAGGCTCCCGTGGAAGAGACCCAGTACTTC
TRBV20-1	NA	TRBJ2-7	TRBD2	CSAAPTSDNEQYF	TGCAGTGCCGCTCCGACTAGCGATAACGAGCAGTACTTC
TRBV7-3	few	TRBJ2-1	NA	CASSPGISPYNEQFF	TGTGCCAGCAGCCCGGGGATCTCGCCCTACAATGAGCAGTTCTTC
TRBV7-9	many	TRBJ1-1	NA	CASSLGGAEAFF	TGTGCCAGCAGCTTAGGTGGAGCTGAAGCTTTCTTT
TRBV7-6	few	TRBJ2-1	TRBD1	CASSLAGRGHEQFF	TGTGCCAGCAGCTTAGCGGGCAGGGGGCATGAGCAGTTCTTC
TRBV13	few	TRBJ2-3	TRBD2	CASSRREAYTDTQYF	TGTGCCAGCAGCCGCCGGGAGGCCTACACAGATACGCAGTATTTT
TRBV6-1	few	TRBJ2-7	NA	CASGPASSYEQYF	TGTGCCAGCGGTCCGGCCAGTTCCTACGAGCAGTACTTC
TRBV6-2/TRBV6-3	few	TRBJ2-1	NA	CASSYGGPQYNEQFF	TGTGCCAGCAGTTACGGGGGTCCCCAATACAATGAGCAGTTCTTC
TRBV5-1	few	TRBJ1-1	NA	CASSMGSSNTEAFF	TGCGCCAGCAGCATGGGGAGCTCGAACACTGAAGCTTTCTTT
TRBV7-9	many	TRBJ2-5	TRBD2	CASSSIGGGGETQYF	TGTGCCAGCAGCTCAATTGGCGGGGGTGGCGAGACCCAGTACTTC
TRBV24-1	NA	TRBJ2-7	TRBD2	CATSFPGLAGTYEQYF	TGTGCCACCAGCTTCCCGGGACTAGCGGGGACCTACGAGCAGTACTTC
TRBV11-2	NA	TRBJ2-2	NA	CASSFLTTGELFF	TGTGCCAGCAGCTTTTTGACGACCGGGGAGCTGTTTTTT
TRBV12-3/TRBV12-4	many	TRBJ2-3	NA	CASNQRGPSGGGTDTQYF	TGTGCCAGCAATCAGAGGGGTCCTAGCGGAGGGGGGACAGATACGCAGTATTTT
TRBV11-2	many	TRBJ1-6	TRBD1	CASSHGTANNSPLHF	TGTGCCAGCAGCCACGGGACAGCTAATAATTCACCCCTCCACTTT
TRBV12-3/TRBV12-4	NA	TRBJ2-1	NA	CASSLPGREQFF	TGTGCCAGCAGCCTCCCCGGGCGCGAGCAGTTCTTC
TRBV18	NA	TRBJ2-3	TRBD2	CASSPGSSGLDTQYF	TGTGCCAGCTCACCAGGATCTAGCGGGTTAGATACGCAGTATTTT
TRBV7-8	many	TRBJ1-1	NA	CASSKYTNTEAFF	TGTGCCAGCAGCAAGTATACGAACACTGAAGCTTTCTTT
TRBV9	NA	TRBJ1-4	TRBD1	CASSSGGATNEKLFF	TGTGCCAGCAGCTCAGGGGGTGCAACTAATGAAAAACTGTTTTTT
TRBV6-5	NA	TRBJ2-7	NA	CASSYSGDPTYEQYF	TGTGCCAGCAGTTATTCAGGCGACCCAACCTACGAGCAGTACTTC
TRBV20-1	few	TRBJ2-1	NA	CSTRVGNEQFF	TGCAGTACCAGGGTGGGCAATGAGCAGTTCTTC
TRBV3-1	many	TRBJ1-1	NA	CASSLGIGDGTEAFF	TGTGCCAGCAGCCTGGGGATAGGAGACGGCACTGAAGCTTTCTTT
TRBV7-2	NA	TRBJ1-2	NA	CASISSAGSYGYTF	TGTGCCAGCATCTCTTCGGCAGGGTCTTATGGCTACACCTTC